A single sample gave rise to the 7 T cell receptor beta chains below, sequenced in a study of sequential checkpoint blockade in melanoma. Treatment: randomized to nivolumab then ipilimumab (arm A) or the reverse (arm B). The data were produced by immunoSEQ multiplex PCR, yet TCRdb's version contains in-frame clones alone and is incomplete. The sample lists about 13,000 clones; almost 85% were seen once. Sequencing was performed on CD8+ T cells sorted from blood (inferred from file names), taken from a patient given nivolumab and ipilimumab in sequence. These TCRs come from a human donor with melanoma.

The chain carries TRBV11-2 and TRBJ2-5, with D tentatively TRBD1 (8 bases). CDR1 and CDR2 from the germline V gene are SGHAT and FQNNGV. The length of the CDR3 is 15 residues. Between the trimmed V and J ends, which lost 5 bases and 5 bases, there was a span of 18 bases. DNA of the CDR3: TGTGCCAGCAGCCTTCGGACAGGGAGGGGGGAGACCCAGTACTTC. Encoded protein: CASSLRTGRGETQYF.

This clone came up a few times. This rearrangement joins TRBV28 to TRBJ2-1; D may be TRBD2 (6 bases). Germline CDR1 reads MDHEN; CDR2 reads SYDVKM. The CDR3 loop spans 14 amino acids. Trimming left V 3 bases short and J 7 bases short, with 13 bases between. CDR3 nucleotide sequence: TGTGCCAGCAGTTTCTCGGGAGTGGGGAATGAGCAGTTCTTC. Residues: CASSFSGVGNEQFF. Combining the CDR3 with reference TRBV28 and TRBJ2-1 gives the whole variable domain DVKVTQSSRYLVKRTGEKVFLECVQDMDHENMFWYRQDPGLGLRLIYFSYDVKMKEKGDIPEGYSVSREKKERFSLILESASTNQTSMYLCASSFSGVGNEQFFGPGTRLTVL.

The genes are TRBV5-1 and TRBJ2-1, with 13 bases aligning to TRBD2. This CDR3 has 14 residues. The V and J ends lost 1 base and 12 bases, in that order; junction bases with no gene match: 4. Germline V gene data show CDR1 as SGHRS and CDR2 as YFSETQ. CDR3 region: CASSLTSGGGWQFF. The CDR3 region has the DNA TGCGCCAGCAGCTTGACTAGCGGGGGGGGGTGGCAGTTCTTC.

The chain combines TRBV7-9 with TRBJ1-2; D perhaps matches TRBD1 (5 bases). In germline, CDR1 is SEHNR, CDR2 FQNEAQ (reference sequence). Deletions cut 5 bases from V and 5 bases from J, with 18 bases between. The CDR3 spans 15 residues. CDR3 in amino acids: CASSPTQGPLYGYTF. The CDR3 DNA is TGTGCCAGCAGCCCCACGCAGGGTCCGCTTTATGGCTACACCTTC.

V is TRBV27 and J is TRBJ2-3, with D maybe TRBD2 (5 bases). CDR1 and CDR2 from the germline V gene are MNHEY and SMNVEV (reference sequence). CDR3 size: 15 residues. Deletions cut 6 bases from V and 0 bases from J, with 13 bases between. The CDR3 reads CASSLTRASTDTQYF. The CDR3 coding sequence is TGTGCCAGCAGCCTTACGCGGGCTAGCACAGATACGCAGTATTTT.

This chain links TRBV4-1 with TRBJ2-7, with 7 bases that match TRBD2. Germline lookup yields CDR1 MGHRA and CDR2 YSYEKL. CDR3 size: 12 residues. V was pared by 8 bases and J by 5 bases, with 6 bases of the junction left unmatched. The CDR3 DNA reads as TGCGCCAGCTGGGGAGGGGTGAACGAGCAGTACTTC. Residues: CASWGGVNEQYF.

As regards this clone: Distinct nucleotide sequences in the sample also encode this CDR3. The chain combines TRBV27 with TRBJ1-5, with D possibly being TRBD1 (5 bases). The germline gives CDR1 MNHEY, CDR2 SMNVEV (reference sequence). The germline V and J ends were trimmed by 6 bases and 0 bases, with 9 bases remaining between them. This CDR3 contains 14 residues. The CDR3 DNA follows: TGTGCCAGCAGCCGGGGGTATAGCAATCAGCCCCAGCATTTT. As protein: CASSRGYSNQPQHF.